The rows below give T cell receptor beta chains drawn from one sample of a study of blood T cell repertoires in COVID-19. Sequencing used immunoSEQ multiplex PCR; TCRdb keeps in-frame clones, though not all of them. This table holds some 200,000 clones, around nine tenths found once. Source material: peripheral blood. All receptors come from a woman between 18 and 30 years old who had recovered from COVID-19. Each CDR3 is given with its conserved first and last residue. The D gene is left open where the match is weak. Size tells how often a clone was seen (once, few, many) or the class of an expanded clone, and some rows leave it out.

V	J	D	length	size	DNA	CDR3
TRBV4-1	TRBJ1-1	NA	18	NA	TGCGCCAGCAGCCAAGATTCCACGTCCACGGTCGGGGACACTGAAGCTTTCTTT	CASSQDSTSTVGDTEAFF
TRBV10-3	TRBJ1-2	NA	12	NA	TGTGCCATCAGCGCCGAGGACTATGGCTACACCTTC	CAISAEDYGYTF
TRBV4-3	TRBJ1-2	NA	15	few	TGCGCCAGCAGCCAACCCGACAGGCCGGACTATGGCTACACCTTC	CASSQPDRPDYGYTF
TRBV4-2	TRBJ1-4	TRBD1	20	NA	TGTGCCAGCAGCCAAGAAGTCCCGACAGGGCCCCCTGTCCCTAATGAAAAACTGTTTTTT	CASSQEVPTGPPVPNEKLFF
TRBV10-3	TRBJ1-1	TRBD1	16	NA	TGTGCCATCAGTGAACAACAGGGGAAAGGGAAAACTGAAGCTTTCTTT	CAISEQQGKGKTEAFF
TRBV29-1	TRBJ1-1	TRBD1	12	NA	TGCAGCGGGGGACAGTTGAACACTGAAGCTTTCTTT	CSGGQLNTEAFF
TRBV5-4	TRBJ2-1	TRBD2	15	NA	TGTGCCAGCAGCTCAAAAGCGGGACCGCAATTTGAGCAGTTCTTC	CASSSKAGPQFEQFF
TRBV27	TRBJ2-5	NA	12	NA	TGTGCCAGCAGTACAGGGTCGGGGACCCAGTACTTC	CASSTGSGTQYF
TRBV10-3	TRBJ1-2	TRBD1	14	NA	TGTGCCATCAGCCGGGACAGGGTACGAAATGGCTACACCTTC	CAISRDRVRNGYTF
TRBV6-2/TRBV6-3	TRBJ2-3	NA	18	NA	TGTGCCAGCAGCCACCTCCCCCGACAGCCCCTGGCCACAGATACGCAGTATTTT	CASSHLPRQPLATDTQYF
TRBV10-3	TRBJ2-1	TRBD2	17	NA	TGTGCCATCAGTCGACTAGCGGGGGAAGGAGTTGGGAATGAGCAGTTCTTC	CAISRLAGEGVGNEQFF
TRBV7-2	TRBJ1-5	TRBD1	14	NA	TGTGCCAGCAGCTTGGGACAGGCCGTTCAGCCCCAGCATTTT	CASSLGQAVQPQHF
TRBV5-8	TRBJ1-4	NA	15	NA	TGTGCCAGCAGCCCCTGGGGGGTTGGAGGCGAAAAACTGTTTTTT	CASSPWGVGGEKLFF
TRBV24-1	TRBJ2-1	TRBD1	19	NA	TGTGCCACCAGTGATTTGGTGGGACAGGGGCTCGGCTCCTACAATGAGCAGTTCTTC	CATSDLVGQGLGSYNEQFF
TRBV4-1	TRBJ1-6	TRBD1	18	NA	TGCGCCAGCAGCCATTCCGGGACAGGGCTAATTTTTCGGTCACCCCTCCACTTT	CASSHSGTGLIFRSPLHF
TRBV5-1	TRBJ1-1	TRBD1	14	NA	TGCGCCAGCAGCTCGGGACAGCCGAACACTGAAGCTTTCTTT	CASSSGQPNTEAFF
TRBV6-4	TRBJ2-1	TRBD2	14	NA	TGTGCCACAACTAGCGGGGTCTCCTACAATGAGCAGTTCTTC	CATTSGVSYNEQFF
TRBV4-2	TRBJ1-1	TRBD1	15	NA	TGTGCCAGCAGCCCACAGGGGGCGGAGGACACTGAAGCTTTCTTT	CASSPQGAEDTEAFF
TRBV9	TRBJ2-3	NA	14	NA	TGTGCCAGCAGCGTAGCGGGAAGCACAGATACGCAGTATTTT	CASSVAGSTDTQYF
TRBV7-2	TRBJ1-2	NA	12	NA	TGTGCCAGCAGCTTAGATATTCGGGGCTACACCTTC	CASSLDIRGYTF
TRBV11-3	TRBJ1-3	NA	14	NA	TGTGCCAGCAGCTATAGGGAGGGCGGAAACACCATATATTTT	CASSYREGGNTIYF
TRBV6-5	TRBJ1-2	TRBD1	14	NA	TGTGCCAGCAGCCCGACAGGGGCTAACTATGGCTACACCTTC	CASSPTGANYGYTF
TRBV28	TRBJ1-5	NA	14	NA	TGTGCCAGCGTTCCTCAGGGTATGGGTCAGCCCCAGCATTTT	CASVPQGMGQPQHF
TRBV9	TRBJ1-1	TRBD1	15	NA	TGTGCCAGCAGCGTTAGGGTTACAGGGGACCCTGAAGCTTTCTTT	CASSVRVTGDPEAFF
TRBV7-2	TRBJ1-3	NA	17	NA	TGTGCCAGCAGCTCTCTTCCGGGGTCTATCTCTGGAAACACCATATATTTT	CASSSLPGSISGNTIYF
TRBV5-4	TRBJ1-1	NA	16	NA	TGTGCCAGCAGCTTGTCGGTAGGGGGGGTCGGAACTGAAGCTTTCTTT	CASSLSVGGVGTEAFF
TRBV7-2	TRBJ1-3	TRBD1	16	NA	TGTGCCAGCAGCCTGCTGGGACAGGGGGCTGGAAACACCATATATTTT	CASSLLGQGAGNTIYF
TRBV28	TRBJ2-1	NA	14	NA	TGTGCCAGCACCCCCGGAGACTCCTACAATGAGCAGTTCTTC	CASTPGDSYNEQFF
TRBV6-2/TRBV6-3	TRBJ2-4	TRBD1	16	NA	TGTGCCAGCAGTTCGATTGGGACAGTAGCCAAAAACATTCAGTACTTC	CASSSIGTVAKNIQYF
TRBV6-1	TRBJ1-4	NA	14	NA	TGTGCCAGCAGTGAAGGGGGCACTAATGAAAAACTGTTTTTT	CASSEGGTNEKLFF
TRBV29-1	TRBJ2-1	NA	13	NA	TGCAGCTCAAGGACAGCGATGGGGGATGAGCAGTTCTTC	CSSRTAMGDEQFF
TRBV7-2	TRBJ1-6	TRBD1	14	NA	TGTGCCAGCAGACCCGGGACAGTCGTTTCACCCCTCCACTTT	CASRPGTVVSPLHF
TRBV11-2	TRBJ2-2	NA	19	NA	TGTGCCAGCAGCCTAACCGAGCCTCGCGTGGTACCGAACACCGGGGAGCTGTTTTTT	CASSLTEPRVVPNTGELFF
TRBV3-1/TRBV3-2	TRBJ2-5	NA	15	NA	TGTGCCAGCAGCCAAGGCGGCAGGGCCCAAGAGACCCAGTACTTC	CASSQGGRAQETQYF
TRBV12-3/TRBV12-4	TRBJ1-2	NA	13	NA	TGTGCCAGCAGCCGAGGAAACGTCTATGGCTACACCTTC	CASSRGNVYGYTF
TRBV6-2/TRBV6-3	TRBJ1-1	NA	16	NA	TGTGCCAGCAGTTACGGGGGGACCCGAGGGGACACTGAAGCTTTCTTT	CASSYGGTRGDTEAFF
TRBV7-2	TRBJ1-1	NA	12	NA	TGTGCCAGCAGCTTAGGGGCCCCTGAAGCTTTCTTT	CASSLGAPEAFF
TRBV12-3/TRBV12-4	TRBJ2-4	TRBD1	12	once	TGTGCCAGCAGGAAACAGGGGAACATTCAGTACTTC	CASRKQGNIQYF
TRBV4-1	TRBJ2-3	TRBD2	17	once	TGCGCCAGCAGCCAAGACCCGGCTAGCGGGGTCACAGATACGCAGTATTTT	CASSQDPASGVTDTQYF
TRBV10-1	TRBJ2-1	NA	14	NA	TGCGCCAGCAGTGGAGGTGAAGCCTACAATGAGCAGTTCTTC	CASSGGEAYNEQFF
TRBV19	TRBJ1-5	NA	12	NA	TGTGCCAGTAGTCTACAGGGTCAGCCCCAGCATTTT	CASSLQGQPQHF
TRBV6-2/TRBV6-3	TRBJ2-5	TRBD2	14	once	TGTGCCAGCAGTTACTCGATACTAGCGGAGACCCAGTACTTC	CASSYSILAETQYF
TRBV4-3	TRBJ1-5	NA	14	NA	TGCGCCAGCAGCCTCAGGAAGGGGAATCAGCCCCAGCATTTT	CASSLRKGNQPQHF
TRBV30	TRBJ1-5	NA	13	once	TGTGCCTGGAGTGTATCGAGAGGTCAGCCCCAGCATTTT	CAWSVSRGQPQHF
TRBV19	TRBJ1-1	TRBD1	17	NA	TGTGCCAGTAGTATAGCCTCAGGGGGCGCGGGGAACACTGAAGCTTTCTTT	CASSIASGGAGNTEAFF
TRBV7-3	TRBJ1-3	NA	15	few	TGTGCCAGCAGCTTAAGTCCAGGGGCTGGAAACACCATATATTTT	CASSLSPGAGNTIYF